The rows below give T cell receptor beta chains drawn from one sample of a study of blood T cell repertoires in COVID-19. Libraries were prepared by immunoSEQ multiplex PCR; TCRdb keeps only in-frame clonotypes and omits some of them. The table has over 250,000 clones, more than 70% seen once. The sequenced sample consisted of PBMCs or T cells enriched from blood (not recorded which). All receptors derive from a woman aged 55 to 70 in a cohort exposed to, infected with or recovered from COVID-19 (not recorded which). CDR3s include the opening cysteine and the closing phenylalanine or tryptophan. The order of the fields is D gene, clone size, J gene, CDR3 length, V gene, CDR3 protein, CDR3 DNA. A D gene is named only where the DNA matches it firmly. Only some rows state a clone size, as once, few, many or a class for expanded clones.

TRBD2	.	TRBJ2-7	11	TRBV10-2	CASSIAGEQYF	TGCGCCAGCAGTATAGCGGGCGAGCAGTACTTC
TRBD1	once	TRBJ2-5	14	TRBV11-1	CASTSTGGQETQYF	TGTGCCAGCACCTCGACAGGGGGCCAAGAGACCCAGTACTTC
.	.	TRBJ1-2	13	TRBV7-9	CASSQGEGYGYTF	TGTGCCAGCAGCCAAGGGGAAGGGTATGGCTACACCTTC
TRBD1	.	TRBJ1-5	14	TRBV28	CASSLTGGSQPQHF	TGTGCCAGCAGTTTAACAGGGGGAAGTCAGCCCCAGCATTTT
.	.	TRBJ1-2	14	TRBV28	CASSRGGLTDGYTF	TGTGCCAGCAGCCGTGGGGGCCTGACGGATGGCTACACCTTC
TRBD2	.	TRBJ2-3	15	TRBV11-2	CASSLSGYAQDTQYF	TGTGCCAGCAGCCTTAGCGGGTATGCCCAAGATACGCAGTATTTT
.	once	TRBJ2-1	12	TRBV27	CASSLSGDEQFF	TGTGCCAGCAGTTTATCGGGCGATGAGCAGTTCTTC
.	.	TRBJ2-7	13	TRBV7-2	CASSLPTVDEQYF	TGTGCCAGCAGCTTACCCACAGTGGACGAGCAGTACTTC
.	.	TRBJ2-2	17	TRBV6-2/TRBV6-3	CASSYSTFYRDTGELFF	TGTGCCAGCAGTTACTCGACGTTCTACAGGGATACCGGGGAGCTGTTTTTT
.	.	TRBJ2-7	13	TRBV2	CASILDRGYEQYF	TGTGCCAGCATCTTAGACAGAGGTTACGAGCAGTACTTC
TRBD1	.	TRBJ2-7	15	TRBV6-5	CASRPRDRTPYEQYF	TGTGCCAGCAGACCACGGGACAGGACCCCCTACGAGCAGTACTTC
.	.	TRBJ2-5	12	TRBV12-3/TRBV12-4	CASSQNRETQYF	TGTGCCAGCAGCCAGAACCGAGAGACCCAGTACTTC
TRBD2	few	TRBJ2-3	16	TRBV24-1	CATSDELAGGRDTQYF	TGTGCCACCAGTGATGAGCTAGCGGGAGGCAGAGATACGCAGTATTTT
TRBD2	.	TRBJ2-3	15	TRBV6-5	CASSLTGTIADTQYF	TGTGCCAGCAGCCTCACCGGGACTATAGCAGATACGCAGTATTTT
.	.	TRBJ2-3	13	TRBV7-9	CASSFLPADTQYF	TGTGCCAGCAGCTTCTTACCGGCAGATACGCAGTATTTT
TRBD2	.	TRBJ2-2	15	TRBV6-5	CASRRGSGTTGELFF	TGTGCCAGCAGGAGGGGTAGCGGGACCACCGGGGAGCTGTTTTTT